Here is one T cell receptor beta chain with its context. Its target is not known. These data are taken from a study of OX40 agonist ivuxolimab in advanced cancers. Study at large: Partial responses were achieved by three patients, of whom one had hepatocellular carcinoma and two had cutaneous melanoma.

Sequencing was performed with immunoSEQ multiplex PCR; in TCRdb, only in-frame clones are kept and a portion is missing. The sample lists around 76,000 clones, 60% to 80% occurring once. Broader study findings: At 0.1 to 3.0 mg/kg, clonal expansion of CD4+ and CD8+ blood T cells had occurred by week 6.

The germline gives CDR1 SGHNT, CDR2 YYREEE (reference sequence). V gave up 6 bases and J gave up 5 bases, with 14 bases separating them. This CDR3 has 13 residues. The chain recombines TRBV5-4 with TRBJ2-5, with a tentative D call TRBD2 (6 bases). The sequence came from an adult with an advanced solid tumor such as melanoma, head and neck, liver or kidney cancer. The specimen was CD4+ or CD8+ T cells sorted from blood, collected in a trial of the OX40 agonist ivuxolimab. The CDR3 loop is CASIPGDEETQYF. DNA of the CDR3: TGTGCCAGCATCCCGGGGGACGAGGAGACCCAGTACTTC.